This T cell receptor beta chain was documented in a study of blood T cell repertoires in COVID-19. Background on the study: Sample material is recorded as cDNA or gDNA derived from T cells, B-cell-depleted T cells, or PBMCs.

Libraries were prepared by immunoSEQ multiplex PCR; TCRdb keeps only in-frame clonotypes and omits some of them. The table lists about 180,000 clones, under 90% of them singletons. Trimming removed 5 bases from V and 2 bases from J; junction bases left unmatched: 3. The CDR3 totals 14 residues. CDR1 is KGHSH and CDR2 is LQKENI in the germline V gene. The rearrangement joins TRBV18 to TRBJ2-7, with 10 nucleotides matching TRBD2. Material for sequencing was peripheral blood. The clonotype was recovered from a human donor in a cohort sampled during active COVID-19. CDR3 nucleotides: TGTGCCAGCTCAAGCGGGGGGGGCACCTACGAGCAGTACTTC. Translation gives CASSSGGGTYEQYF.